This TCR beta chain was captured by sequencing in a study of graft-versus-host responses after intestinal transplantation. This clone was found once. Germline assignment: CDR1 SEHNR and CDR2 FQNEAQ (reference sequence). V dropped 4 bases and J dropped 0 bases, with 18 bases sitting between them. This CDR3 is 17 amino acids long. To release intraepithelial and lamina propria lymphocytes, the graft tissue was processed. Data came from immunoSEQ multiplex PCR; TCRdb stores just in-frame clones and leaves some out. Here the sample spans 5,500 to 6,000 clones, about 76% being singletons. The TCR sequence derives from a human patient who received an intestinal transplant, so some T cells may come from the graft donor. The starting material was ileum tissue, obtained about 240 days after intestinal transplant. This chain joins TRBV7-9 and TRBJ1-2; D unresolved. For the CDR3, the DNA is TGTGCCAGCAGCTCGACGAGCTTTTTTAGACCTAACTATGGCTACACCTTC. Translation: CASSSTSFFRPNYGYTF.